The 21 T cell receptor beta chains below all came from one sample that was sequenced in a study of OX40 agonist ivuxolimab in advanced cancers. The table came from immunoSEQ multiplex PCR; TCRdb's copy has only in-frame clones and leaves some out. The sample lists around 74,000 clones; 85% were seen once. This specimen consisted of CD4+ or CD8+ T cells sorted from blood, obtained in a trial of the OX40 agonist ivuxolimab. Source of these receptors: an adult with an advanced solid tumor such as melanoma, head and neck, liver or kidney cancer.

The V gene is TRBV9, the J gene TRBJ2-3; D is unresolved. Germline V gene sequence: CDR1 SGDLS, CDR2 YYNGEE. The CDR3 loop spans 12 amino acids. V lost 4 bases to trimming and J lost 0 bases, with 3 bases between them. The CDR3 DNA reads TGTGCCAGCAGCCCGAGCACAGATACGCAGTATTTT. Its translation is CASSPSTDTQYF.

The chain is built from TRBV4-2 and TRBJ1-2, with D tentatively TRBD1 (5 bases). The CDR3 covers 15 residues. Trimming pared 1 base from V and 3 bases from J, leaving 12 bases between. Germline V gene sequence: CDR1 LGHNA, CDR2 YNFKEQ. The CDR3 bases are TGTGCCAGCAGCCAAGGGGGGAACGCGGACTATGGCTACACCTTC. As protein: CASSQGGNADYGYTF.

This clone showed up just once. The chain employs TRBV11-1 and TRBJ1-2, with D hard to call. CDR1 and CDR2 from the germline V gene are SGHAT and FQDESV (reference sequence). This CDR3 has 13 amino acids. V lost 1 base and J 2 bases, leaving 5 bases between the germline ends. The CDR3 DNA is TGTGCCAGCAGCTTAGATCGGAACTATGGCTACACCTTC. Encoded protein: CASSLDRNYGYTF.

This clone was detected once. This chain joins TRBV6-1 and TRBJ2-1, with D unresolved. Trimming took 5 bases from V and 8 from J, leaving 10 bases between them. Germline V lookup: CDR1 MNHNS, CDR2 SASEGT. This CDR3 spans 12 amino acids. The CDR3 DNA follows: TGTGCCAGCAGTCCCTTAATGGATGAGCAGTTCTTC. Protein: CASSPLMDEQFF.

V is TRBV4-2 and J is TRBJ1-5, with D perhaps TRBD1 (5 bases). Between the trimmed V and J ends, which lost 0 bases and 1 base, there was a span of 13 bases. There are 17 residues in the CDR3. Germline lookup yields CDR1 LGHNA and CDR2 YNFKEQ. CDR3 nucleotide sequence: TGTGCCAGCAGCCAAGATAGGGGCAGGGTGAGCAATCAGCCCCAGCATTTT. It encodes CASSQDRGRVSNQPQHF.

This clone was detected a few times. The rearrangement uses TRBV6-5 and TRBJ2-7; 8 bases fit TRBD2. CDR1 is MNHEY, CDR2 SVGAGI, per germline. This CDR3 comprises 14 residues. V trimming: 5 bases; J trimming: 6 bases; junction bases outside the gene matches: 9. The CDR3 loop is CASSRGGGLAEQYF. CDR3 nucleotide sequence: TGTGCCAGCAGTCGCGGCGGGGGGCTCGCCGAGCAGTACTTC.

CDR3 region: CASSAAGEKLFF. The CDR3 DNA reads as TGTGCCAGCAGCGCCGCGGGTGAAAAACTGTTTTTT. The chain is built from TRBV9 and TRBJ1-4; no clear D gene. The V gene's germline CDR1 is SGDLS and CDR2 YYNGEE. V lost 3 bases, J lost 7 bases, and 7 bases lay in between. This CDR3 comprises 12 residues.

In the case of this clone: At one boundary the junction diverges from the germline segment, which might be a read error. This chain uses TRBV5-1 with TRBJ1-2; D not certain. CDR1 is SGHRS and CDR2 is YFSETQ in the germline V gene. This CDR3 has 15 amino acids. This chain's CDR3 is CASSPSLVSVYGYTF. DNA of the CDR3: TGTGCCAGCAGCCCGTCTCTAGTCTCCGTCTATGGCTACACCTTC.

The DNA of the CDR3 is TGTGCCAGCAGCCCCGGGGTAGGCGGGGGGGCCGAGACCCAGTACTTC. Translating gives CASSPGVGGGAETQYF. This rearrangement joins TRBV7-6 to TRBJ2-5, with TRBD2 matching over 9 bases. The length of the CDR3 is 16 residues. Trimming at V came to 5 bases and at J to 5 bases, leaving 12 bases not matched to a gene. Germline-derived CDR1 and CDR2 are SGHVS and FNYEAQ.

The chain recombines TRBV11-2 with TRBJ2-5; weak D call: TRBD2 (6 bases). Trimming cost V 5 bases and J 1 base, with 11 bases left between them. The CDR3 totals 14 residues. CDR1 and CDR2 (germline): SGHAT, FQNNGV. The CDR3 bases are TGTGCCAGCAGCCCCCGGAGGGTCCAAGAGACCCAGTACTTC. Translation: CASSPRRVQETQYF.

This clone was seen only once. The chain has TRBV11-2 and TRBJ2-7; 9 nucleotides agree with TRBD2. V was clipped by 2 bases and J by 2 bases; unmatched bases: 7. Germline CDR1 is SGHAT and CDR2 is FQNNGV. The CDR3 length is 16 residues. The CDR3 bases are TGTGCCAGCAGCTTAACTAGCGGGCCTGGCACCTACGAGCAGTACTTC. Protein product: CASSLTSGPGTYEQYF.

This chain connects TRBV7-3 to TRBJ2-2; D might be TRBD2 (5 bases). The CDR3 consists of 13 residues. The ends were cut back, 3 bases at V and 5 bases at J, with 7 bases in the middle. The germline gives CDR1 SGHTA, CDR2 FQGTGA. Written as DNA, the CDR3 is TGTGCCAGCAGCTTCTTAGCGACCGGGGAGCTGTTTTTT. It yields the protein CASSFLATGELFF.

The V and J genes are TRBV7-2 and TRBJ2-1; D may be TRBD1 or TRBD2 (5 bases each). CDR3 length: 15 residues. V was shortened by 4 bases and J by 12 bases, with 22 bases between the two germline ends. Looked up from germline, CDR1 is SGHTA and CDR2 is FQGNSA. This chain's CDR3 is CASSSTRGPRSVQFF. The CDR3 nucleotides are TGTGCCAGCAGCTCCACGAGGGGTCCCCGTTCTGTGCAGTTCTTC.

Details on this clone: At one end the junction does not follow the germline gene, possibly because of a read error. The chain has TRBV18 and TRBJ2-4, with a tentative D call TRBD1 (5 bases). Germline loops: CDR1 KGHSH, CDR2 LQKENI. This CDR3 comprises 13 residues. The CDR3 region is CASSVDTNNIQYF. As DNA, the CDR3 is TGTGCCAGCTCCGTGGACACCAATAACATTCAGTACTTC. The full variable domain, completed using reference TRBV18 and TRBJ2-4, is NAGVMQNPRHLVRRRGQEARLRCSPMKGHSHVYWYRQLPEEGLKFMVYLQKENIIDESGMPKERFSAEFPKEGPSILRIQQVVRGDSAAYFCASSVDTNNIQYFGAGTRLSVL.

This chain uses TRBV30 with TRBJ2-7; TRBD2 matches at 9 bases. Germline V gene lookup returns CDR1 GTSNPN and CDR2 SVGIG (reference sequence). This CDR3 has 13 residues. Trimming at V came to 4 bases and at J to 5 bases, leaving 6 bases not matched to a gene. The CDR3 here is CAWIRRGGHEQYF. The CDR3 DNA reads TGTGCCTGGATTAGGCGGGGGGGCCACGAGCAGTACTTC.

The CDR3 nucleotides are TGTGCCAGCAGCCAAGATATTGGGGCCGGGGAGCTGTTTTTT. Translation: CASSQDIGAGELFF. The chain recombines TRBV14 with TRBJ2-2; D uncertain. The V gene lost 0 bases and the J gene lost 6 bases, with 8 bases spanning the gap. CDR3 length: 14 amino acids. CDR1 is SGHDN, CDR2 FVKESK, per germline. Full variable domain (remainder filled in from reference TRBV14 and TRBJ2-2): EAGVTQFPSHSVIEKGQTVTLRCDPISGHDNLYWYRRVMGKEIKFLLHFVKESKQDESGMPNNRFLAERTGGTYSTLKVQPAELEDSGVYFCASSQDIGAGELFFGEGSRLTVL.

The rearrangement links TRBV13 to TRBJ2-7, with no clear D. This CDR3 spans 13 amino acids. Germline V CDR1 and CDR2: PRHDT, FYEKMQ (reference sequence). Trimming took 3 bases from V and 2 from J, leaving 8 bases between them. The CDR3 coding sequence is TGTGCCAGCAGCTTGGGTAGACCCTACGAGCAGTACTTC. It encodes CASSLGRPYEQYF. Variable domain in full (rest from reference TRBV13 and TRBJ2-7): AAGVIQSPRHLIKEKRETATLKCYPIPRHDTVYWYQQGPGQDPQFLISFYEKMQSDKGSIPDRFSAQQFSDYHSELNMSSLELGDSALYFCASSLGRPYEQYFGPGTRLTVT.

V gene TRBV10-3 combines with J gene TRBJ2-5, with D tentatively TRBD1 or TRBD2 (5 bases each). Germline CDR1 ENHRY, CDR2 SYGVKD. The V gene lost 3 bases and the J gene lost 2 bases, with 7 bases spanning the gap. CDR3 length: 13 residues. This CDR3 reads CAISDWGQETQYF. The CDR3 bases are TGTGCCATCAGTGATTGGGGGCAAGAGACCCAGTACTTC.

V usage is TRBV9 and J usage is TRBJ1-5; D gene uncertain. V lost 0 bases to trimming and J lost 7 bases, with 8 bases between them. Per the germline V gene, CDR1 is SGDLS and CDR2 is YYNGEE. The CDR3 runs 13 residues. The CDR3 loop is CASSVDFRQPQHF. The DNA of the CDR3 is TGTGCCAGCAGCGTAGATTTTCGCCAGCCCCAGCATTTT. Full variable domain (rest looked up from reference TRBV9 and TRBJ1-5): DSGVTQTPKHLITATGQRVTLRCSPRSGDLSVYWYQQSLDQGLQFLIQYYNGEERAKGNILERFSAQQFPDLHSELNLSSLELGDSALYFCASSVDFRQPQHFGDGTRLSIL.

Regarding this clone: No conserved phenylalanine or tryptophan is present at the end of the CDR3, so a read error is the likely explanation. It is unclear where the CDR3 begins or ends on the DNA, so no DNA is shown, and the CDR3 is as TCRdb lists it. The chain combines TRBV21-1 with TRBJ2-7; the D call in the table, TRBD1, was not verified against the DNA. TRBV21-1 is noted as a pseudogene. The CDR3 region is 12 residues in length, termini included. This CDR3 reads CASSKEAGALPI.

The V call is TRBV7-3, the J call TRBJ2-2, with D tentatively TRBD1 (5 bases). The CDR3 length is 16 residues. V lost 1 base, J lost 1 base, and 10 bases lay in between. The germline V gene encodes CDR1 SGHTA and CDR2 FQGTGA. Here the CDR3 DNA reads TGTGCCAGCAGCTTAATGGCGCAGGGGAACACCGGGGAGCTGTTTTTT. It translates to CASSLMAQGNTGELFF.